A selection of T cell receptor beta chains follows, all from one sample in a study of blood T cells in healthy people across ages. MiXCR, applied by TCRdb to the 5' RACE reads, yields one record per CDR3 protein. The sample shows around 800,000 distinct CDR3 sequences, under 45% of them seen only once. The sample comprised blood. Every receptor here comes from a man aged 55 to 70 in good health. Both conserved end residues are part of each CDR3. Each record gives: clone size, V gene, J gene, D gene, CDR3 DNA, CDR3 protein. A D gene is named only where the DNA matches it firmly. Size is omitted from some rows. Given values are once, few, many or a class for expanded clones.

>.|TRBV15|TRBJ1-1|.
TGTGCCACCCCAATGGGTGGGGAACCCATGAACACTGAAGCTTTCTTT
CATPMGGEPMNTEAFF
>.|TRBV7-2|TRBJ1-5|TRBD1
TGTGCCAGCAGCTTAATGGGACAGCCCAATCAGCCCCAGCATTTT
CASSLMGQPNQPQHF
>.|TRBV7-9|TRBJ2-3|TRBD2
TGTGCCAGCAGCACACATAGCGGGGGATACACAGATACGCAGTATTTT
CASSTHSGGYTDTQYF
>few|TRBV5-1|TRBJ2-7|.
TGCGCCAGCAGCTTCCGACCGGACGGAACCTACGAGCAGTACTTC
CASSFRPDGTYEQYF
>few|TRBV7-2|TRBJ1-2|TRBD1
TGTGCCAGCAGCTTAGGTCATACACAGGGGCCGCGCGGCTACACCTTC
CASSLGHTQGPRGYTF
>few|TRBV20-1|TRBJ2-1|TRBD2
TGCAGTGCTAGTCCTAGCGGGGGACATGAGCAGTTCTTC
CSASPSGGHEQFF
>.|TRBV20-1|TRBJ2-7|TRBD2
TGCAGTGCTAGGGGACTAGGTGGTTACGAGCAGTACTTC
CSARGLGGYEQYF
>few|TRBV12-3/TRBV12-4|TRBJ2-7|.
TGTGCCAGCAGTTCGTGGCGGGACCTCTACGAGCAGTACTTC
CASSSWRDLYEQYF
>.|TRBV7-9|TRBJ1-3|.
TGTGCCAGCAGCTTAGCGAACTCTGGAAACACCATATATTTT
CASSLANSGNTIYF
>.|TRBV10-3|TRBJ2-1|.
TGTGCCATCAGTGAGGGCAGGGAAGGCAATGAGCAGTTCTTC
CAISEGREGNEQFF
>.|TRBV20-1|TRBJ2-4|TRBD2
TGCAGTGCTACCCCCCCGGGGGGGGAAAACATTCAGTACTTC
CSATPPGGENIQYF
>.|TRBV14|TRBJ2-7|.
TGTGCCAGCAGCCAAGAACAGCGGGTCTCCTACGAGCAGTACTTC
CASSQEQRVSYEQYF
>.|TRBV9|TRBJ2-7|.
TGTGCCAGCAGTACTGAGGGGACTCGGGGTTTGGAGCAGTACTTC
CASSTEGTRGLEQYF
>.|TRBV11-2|TRBJ1-2|TRBD1
TGTGCCAGCAGCCCCTACGCAGGGGGAAACTATGGCTACACCTTC
CASSPYAGGNYGYTF
>.|TRBV11-2|TRBJ2-7|TRBD2
TGTGCCAGCACCAAAAACGGGAGGCTCTACGAGCAGTACTTC
CASTKNGRLYEQYF
>.|TRBV4-3|TRBJ2-5|.
TGCGCCAGCAGCCAGTTAGGTCAAGGGACCCAGTACTTC
CASSQLGQGTQYF
>few|TRBV27|TRBJ1-2|TRBD1
TGTGCCACCGGGACAGGGGTCCTACGGAGCTACACCTTC
CATGTGVLRSYTF
>.|TRBV5-6|TRBJ1-2|.
TGTGCCAGCAGCTCGTACAGAGCCACATACTATGGCTACACCTTC
CASSSYRATYYGYTF
>.|TRBV20-1|TRBJ2-5|TRBD2
TGCAGTGCTAGAGAGTGGCTAGCGGGCCCTAGAGAGCAGTACTTC
CSAREWLAGPREQYF
>few|TRBV7-9|TRBJ2-7|.
TGTGCCAGCAGCTTAGGGGACCCACTCCTGCAGTACTTC
CASSLGDPLLQYF
>few|TRBV20-1|TRBJ1-5|.
TGCAGTGCTAGGGGGGGGGCAGCCAGTAATCAGCCCCAGCATTTT
CSARGGAASNQPQHF
>.|TRBV6-5|TRBJ1-6|.
TGTGCCAGCAGTTACTTCGGGGATAATTCACCCCTCCACTTT
CASSYFGDNSPLHF
>few|TRBV20-1|TRBJ1-2|.
TGCAGTGCTAGAGAACCAGGGGTGCGAGTCTATGGCTACACCTTC
CSAREPGVRVYGYTF
>few|TRBV7-2|TRBJ2-1|TRBD1
TGTGCCAGCAGCTTAGGGACAGGGGCGATCCTTGGGACGGATGAGCAGTTCTTC
CASSLGTGAILGTDEQFF
>.|TRBV4-1|TRBJ2-2|.
TGCGCCAGCAGCCAAGATTGGGGGCCGGGCACCGGGGAGCTGTTTTTT
CASSQDWGPGTGELFF
>.|TRBV6-2/TRBV6-3|TRBJ2-5|.
TGTGCCAGCAGTTACACAGGAGTTCAAGAGACCCAGTACTTC
CASSYTGVQETQYF
>.|TRBV5-1|TRBJ2-1|.
TGCGCCAGCAGCTTGGAAGGAGCACCCCACAATGAGCAGTTCTTC
CASSLEGAPHNEQFF
>.|TRBV7-2|TRBJ2-5|.
TGTGCCAGCAGCTTATTTCAGGGTGAGACCCAGTACTTC
CASSLFQGETQYF
>.|TRBV6-2/TRBV6-3|TRBJ1-1|TRBD1
TGTGCCAGCAGTCAATCCCGGACAGGGGGCAAGAACACTGAAGCTTTCTTT
CASSQSRTGGKNTEAFF
>few|TRBV18|TRBJ2-7|.
TGTGCCAGCCAGGGGTCCACGAGCTCCTACGAGCAGTACTTC
CASQGSTSSYEQYF
>.|TRBV6-2/TRBV6-3|TRBJ1-1|.
TGTGCCACCACCCGGGGCCGGGAAGCTTTCTTT
CATTRGREAFF
>.|TRBV4-1|TRBJ2-5|.
TGCGCCAGCAGCCAAGCACTAAGGGTAGAGACCCAGTACTTC
CASSQALRVETQYF
>.|TRBV20-1|TRBJ1-2|.
TGCAGTGCTAGCCCCCCCTCCCGGGACAAGATCTATGGCTACACCTTC
CSASPPSRDKIYGYTF
>few|TRBV10-3|TRBJ2-3|TRBD2
TGTGCCATCAGTGATGGGACTAGCGGGGCTAATACGCAGTATTTT
CAISDGTSGANTQYF
>few|TRBV6-6|TRBJ1-6|.
TGTGCCAGCAGTCAGTCGACAGTTCCCTATAATTCACCCCTCCACTTT
CASSQSTVPYNSPLHF
>.|TRBV21-1|TRBJ1-4|.
TGTGCCAGCGTAGACCCAGGGATTAATGAAAAACTGTTTTTT
CASVDPGINEKLFF
>.|TRBV10-2|TRBJ2-7|.
TGCGCCAGCAGTGAGAGGCTATACGAGCAGTACTTC
CASSERLYEQYF
>.|TRBV12-5|TRBJ1-6|.
TGTGCTAGTGGGCGTAGGACCGTCGGAGAGGGTTCACCCCTCCACTTT
CASGRRTVGEGSPLHF
>.|TRBV20-1|TRBJ2-3|.
TGCAGTGCTAGAAGAGGGGGGGTCCCAGATACGCAGTATTTT
CSARRGGVPDTQYF
>.|TRBV4-3|TRBJ2-1|TRBD2
TGCGCCAGCAGCCCGTCGCGGGGGGAGTACAATGAGCGGTTCTTC
CASSPSRGEYNERFF
>once|TRBV7-2|TRBJ2-3|.
TGTGCCAGCAGCTTACGGAGCACAGCTAGCACAGATCCGCAGTATTTT
CASSLRSTASTDPQYF
>few|TRBV9|TRBJ1-5|.
TGTGCCAGCAGCCGGGGGGTGGCAGGGGATCAGCCCCAGCATTTT
CASSRGVAGDQPQHF
>few|TRBV27|TRBJ2-1|TRBD2
TGTGCCAGCAGTCCCGGACTAGCGGGGTACCTCTCCTACAATGAGCAGTTCTTC
CASSPGLAGYLSYNEQFF
>few|TRBV5-6|TRBJ1-6|.
TGTGCCAGCAGCAACGGACCGAACTATAATTCACCCCTCCACTTT
CASSNGPNYNSPLHF
>.|TRBV20-1|TRBJ2-3|.
TGCAGTGACAGGGGGGGATCTAGCACAGATACGCAGTATTTT
CSDRGGSSTDTQYF
>.|TRBV12-3/TRBV12-4|TRBJ1-5|TRBD1
TGTGCCAGCAGTCGACAGGGGTTAAGCAATCAGCCCCAGCATTTT
CASSRQGLSNQPQHF
>.|TRBV7-2|TRBJ2-7|TRBD2
TGTGCCAGCAGCTCGCGGACTAGCGGGGGTTTGTACGAGCAGTACTTC
CASSSRTSGGLYEQYF
>.|TRBV3-1|TRBJ2-5|.
TGTGCCAGCAGCCAAGATCTGGTCCAACAAGAGACCCAGTACTTC
CASSQDLVQQETQYF
>.|TRBV27|TRBJ1-2|.
TGTGCCAGCGGGGCAGTCCCCGGGAACTATGGCTACACCTTC
CASGAVPGNYGYTF
>once|TRBV3-1|TRBJ2-5|.
TGTGCCAGCAGCCGACAACAGACTCCCGAGACCCAGTACTTC
CASSRQQTPETQYF
>few|TRBV7-2|TRBJ2-7|.
TGTGCCAGCAGCTTAGAGCCCCGCTACGAGCAGTACTTC
CASSLEPRYEQYF
>few|TRBV20-1|TRBJ2-1|TRBD2
TGCAGTGCTAGACACCGGGGGGTTTACGACAATGAGCAGTTCTTC
CSARHRGVYDNEQFF
>many|TRBV7-2|TRBJ1-2|.
TGTGCCAGCAGCAACCCCGAGAGGGTCTATGGCTACACCTTC
CASSNPERVYGYTF
>.|TRBV6-5|TRBJ1-2|.
TGTGCCAGCAGTCTCGGGGCTAAAGATGGCTACACCTTC
CASSLGAKDGYTF
>few|TRBV12-3/TRBV12-4|TRBJ2-7|.
TGTGCCAGCAGTAAACTCGCCTACGAGCAGTACTTC
CASSKLAYEQYF
>few|TRBV30|TRBJ2-3|TRBD2
TGTGCCTGGCGACATAGCGGGGGAGGTTGGACAGATACGCAGTATTTT
CAWRHSGGGWTDTQYF
>.|TRBV3-1|TRBJ2-6|.
TGTGCCAGCAGCCAGGGACATTGGTCCTCTGGGGCCAACGTCCTGACTTTC
CASSQGHWSSGANVLTF
>few|TRBV6-2/TRBV6-3|TRBJ2-7|.
TGTGCCAGCAGTTCCGCCGCGTACGAGCAGTACTTC
CASSSAAYEQYF
>.|TRBV12-3/TRBV12-4|TRBJ2-1|.
TGTGCCAGCAGTTATGGGGGGCTAAATGAGCAGTTCTTC
CASSYGGLNEQFF
>many|TRBV2|TRBJ2-3|.
TGTGCCAGCACGCAGGGGAGCACAGATACGCAGTATTTT
CASTQGSTDTQYF